A selection of T cell receptor beta chains follows, all from one sample in a study of T cells after yellow fever vaccination. TCRdb reprocessed the 5' RACE reads via MiXCR and lists one record per CDR3 protein. The sample consists of fewer than 400,000 distinct CDR3 sequences, about 11% of them appearing once. The specimen comprised CD4+ T cells sorted from PBMCs, sampled 45 days after the yellow fever booster vaccination. These receptors were obtained from a man aged 18 to 30 who received the YFV17D yellow fever vaccine. Both conserved end residues are part of each CDR3. D genes are given only for firm matches. Expanded clones are given a class, and other clones once, few, many or no size at all.

>TRBJ2-1|many|TRBV24-1|.
TGTGCCACCAGTGTGGCAGGGAATTTTGAGCAGTTCTTC
CATSVAGNFEQFF
>TRBJ2-3|.|TRBV20-1|TRBD2
TGCAGTGCTAGTCGACTAGCGGGGGAGGCCTACCACAGCACAGATACGCAGTATTTT
CSASRLAGEAYHSTDTQYF
>TRBJ2-7|.|TRBV7-2|TRBD1
TGTGCCAGCAGCTTAGCTAGGGACAGCACCTACGAGCAGTACTTC
CASSLARDSTYEQYF
>TRBJ1-1|few|TRBV29-1|.
TGCAGCGTTGAAAAGGGACTGAACACTGAAGCTTTCTTT
CSVEKGLNTEAFF
>TRBJ2-2|few|TRBV9|TRBD2
TGTGCCAGCAGCGACGGGACTAGCCTCACCGGGGAGCTGTTTTTT
CASSDGTSLTGELFF
>TRBJ1-1|few|TRBV6-6|.
TGTGCCAGCAGTTACCGGGGGGCTCCCACTGAAGCTTTCTTT
CASSYRGAPTEAFF
>TRBJ2-5|.|TRBV10-3|TRBD2
TGTGCCATCAGTGGGGGGTCGGGGGGAGAGACCCAGTACTTC
CAISGGSGGETQYF
>TRBJ2-5|.|TRBV11-2|TRBD1
TGTGCCAGCAGCACCGGGACAGGGGGCATGATGTGGACCCAGTACTTC
CASSTGTGGMMWTQYF
>TRBJ2-2|many|TRBV9|TRBD1
TGTGCCAGCAGCCCCCGACAGGGCGACACCGGGGAGCTGTTTTTT
CASSPRQGDTGELFF
>TRBJ1-5|.|TRBV20-1|TRBD1
TGCAGTGCGCGGACAGGGAGTGGTATCAATCAGCCCCAGCATTTT
CSARTGSGINQPQHF
>TRBJ2-1|many|TRBV11-1|TRBD1
TGTGCCAGCAGCCCCTGGGACAGATCCGGGTTGAATGAGCAGTTCTTC
CASSPWDRSGLNEQFF
>TRBJ1-1|.|TRBV29-1|.
TGCAGCGTTGGGCAGTTGAACACTGAAGCTTTCTTT
CSVGQLNTEAFF
>TRBJ2-2|few|TRBV5-5|TRBD2
TGTGCCAGCAGCCGCGGAGCGGGGGGTCGAACCGGGGAGCTGTTTTTT
CASSRGAGGRTGELFF
>TRBJ2-7|.|TRBV5-6|.
TGTGCCAGCAGCTTGCAGGCAGGGAGGTACGAGCAGTACTTC
CASSLQAGRYEQYF
>TRBJ2-2|.|TRBV6-5|.
TGTGCCAGCAGTTTCGACTATTGGACAGTTACCACCGGGGAGCTGTTTTTT
CASSFDYWTVTTGELFF
>TRBJ2-7|.|TRBV10-3|TRBD1
TGTGCCATCAGTGAGGGGACAGGGGGCTACGAGCAGTACTTC
CAISEGTGGYEQYF
>TRBJ2-5|.|TRBV5-1|TRBD2
TGCGCCAGCAGCCAGGGACTAGCGGGTTCCGGGGGAGAGACCCAGTACTTC
CASSQGLAGSGGETQYF
>TRBJ1-5|few|TRBV20-1|TRBD1
TGCAGTGCAAGGACAGGGTCGGTTCAGCCCCAGCATTTT
CSARTGSVQPQHF
>TRBJ2-5|.|TRBV24-1|TRBD2
TGTGCCACCAGTGGCCGGGGACTAGCGGGGATACAAGAGACCCAGTACTTC
CATSGRGLAGIQETQYF
>TRBJ2-1|.|TRBV12-3/TRBV12-4|TRBD2
TGTGCCAGCAGTACTACGGGACTAGAGATAAATGAGCAGTTCTTC
CASSTTGLEINEQFF
>TRBJ1-1|few|TRBV7-3|.
TGTGCCAGCAGCTTAAGTGTTCTTGGGCCAAAAACGCGGACTGAAGCTTTCTTT
CASSLSVLGPKTRTEAFF
>TRBJ2-2|.|TRBV3-1|TRBD1
TGTGCCAGCAGCCTGATAGGGACAGGCCTCACCGGGGAGCTGTTTTTT
CASSLIGTGLTGELFF
>TRBJ1-5|few|TRBV5-1|.
TGCGCCAGCAGCCGGGGAACCAATCAGCCCCAGCATTTT
CASSRGTNQPQHF
>TRBJ2-5|few|TRBV18|.
TGTGCCAGCTCACCACCAGGGTCGAAGACCCAGTACTTC
CASSPPGSKTQYF
>TRBJ1-2|.|TRBV29-1|.
TGCAGCGTTGCCCAGGCTTACGGCTACACCTTC
CSVAQAYGYTF
>TRBJ2-7|many|TRBV11-2|.
TGTGCCAGCAGCTTAGGGGAGGACGCATACTCCTACGAGCAGTACTTC
CASSLGEDAYSYEQYF
>TRBJ2-1|many|TRBV7-2|TRBD2
TGTGCCAGCAGCTTAGTCCCTAGCGGGGGCCTCCGCTCGGAGCAGTTCTTC
CASSLVPSGGLRSEQFF
>TRBJ2-3|few|TRBV9|.
TGTGCCAGCAGCGTAGAACAACACAGCGGTACGCAGTATTTT
CASSVEQHSGTQYF
>TRBJ2-3|many|TRBV15|.
TGTGCCACCAGCAGAGATCATGGGGGGCAAGATACGCAGTATTTT
CATSRDHGGQDTQYF
>TRBJ2-1|many|TRBV5-5|TRBD1
TGTGCCAGCAGCTCGGACAGGGGGGGAGATGAGCAGTTCTTC
CASSSDRGGDEQFF
>TRBJ1-1|many|TRBV5-5|.
TGTGCCAGCCACCCGTGGGGTCGATTGAACACTGAAGCTTTCTTT
CASHPWGRLNTEAFF
>TRBJ2-7|few|TRBV6-2/TRBV6-3|.
TGTGCCAGCAGTGTTACGGGGGACGAGCAGTACTTC
CASSVTGDEQYF
>TRBJ1-1|.|TRBV27|.
TGTGCCAGCAAGAAGGGCTTTTTGAACACTGAAGCTTTCTTT
CASKKGFLNTEAFF
>TRBJ2-5|.|TRBV5-1|.
TGCGCCAGCAGCTTGGAGAGGGGCCAAGAGACCCAGTACTTC
CASSLERGQETQYF
>TRBJ1-1|many|TRBV7-9|.
TGTGCCAGCAGCTTCCAGGGGTTCGGTGAAGCTTTCTTT
CASSFQGFGEAFF
>TRBJ1-5|.|TRBV6-1|.
TGTGCCAGCATGCGACAGTATCAGCCCCAGCATTTT
CASMRQYQPQHF
>TRBJ1-1|few|TRBV10-2|.
TGCGCCAGCAGGACAGAGAACACTGAAGCTTTCTTT
CASRTENTEAFF
>TRBJ1-4|few|TRBV2|.
TGTGCCAGCAGTGAAAATTCGGGTAATGAAAAACTGTTTTTT
CASSENSGNEKLFF
>TRBJ2-3|.|TRBV20-1|TRBD2
TGCAGTGCTAGAGCAGCCGCGGGAGACACAGATACGCAGTATTTT
CSARAAAGDTDTQYF
>TRBJ2-4|.|TRBV18|.
TGTGCCAGTACTGGGGATCCACGGGGAAACATTCAGTACTTC
CASTGDPRGNIQYF
>TRBJ1-4|many|TRBV7-3|.
TGTGCCAGCAGCCTAACAGGGAATGAAAAACTGTTTTTT
CASSLTGNEKLFF
>TRBJ2-4|.|TRBV28|.
TGTGCCAGCAGTTTTAACCGTCTAGCCAAAAACATTCAGTACTTC
CASSFNRLAKNIQYF
>TRBJ1-1|few|TRBV3-1|.
TGTGCCAGCAGCCAAGGGGGCGAGGGTACTGAAGCTTTCTTT
CASSQGGEGTEAFF
>TRBJ2-3|.|TRBV5-1|TRBD2
TGCGCCAGCCGCCCACTAGCGGATCCAGATACGCAGTATTTT
CASRPLADPDTQYF
>TRBJ1-5|.|TRBV12-3/TRBV12-4|.
TGTGCCAGCAGTTCCGGAAGACAGGTTTCTTTT
CASSSGRQVSF
>TRBJ2-3|few|TRBV30|TRBD1
TGTGCCTGGAGTGGCAGACAGGGGGCAGATACGCAGTATTTT
CAWSGRQGADTQYF
>TRBJ2-3|.|TRBV4-2|.
TGTGCCAGCAGCCAAGCCTCTTACGGGGCAAGCACAGATACGCAGTATTTT
CASSQASYGASTDTQYF
>TRBJ2-1|.|TRBV4-2|.
TGTGCCAGCAGCCCCGTAGGGCCCGAGGAGCAGTTCTTC
CASSPVGPEEQFF
>TRBJ2-4|many|TRBV27|.
TGTGCCAGCAGTTTTGGGCCCGGACCCCTTCAGTACTTC
CASSFGPGPLQYF
>TRBJ2-3|few|TRBV4-2|.
TGTGCCAGCAGCCAAGATCTAGCCACAGATACGCAGTATTTT
CASSQDLATDTQYF
>TRBJ2-6|.|TRBV24-1|.
TGTGCCACCAGTGATGGGGGGGCCCATAGCTCTGGGGCCAACGTCCTGACTTTC
CATSDGGAHSSGANVLTF
>TRBJ1-1|.|TRBV11-1|.
TGTGCCAGCAGCTTTTTTCACACTGAAGCTTTCTTT
CASSFFHTEAFF
>TRBJ2-2|.|TRBV7-6|TRBD2
TGTGCCAGCAGCCTTGTAGCGGGAACGAACACCGGGGAGCTGTTTTTT
CASSLVAGTNTGELFF
>TRBJ1-1|.|TRBV5-1|.
TGCGCCAGCAGCTTGCTCCACTCCCTTTCTATTAATGGAGCTTTCTTT
CASSLLHSLSINGAFF
>TRBJ2-5|.|TRBV11-2|TRBD2
TGTGCCAGCAGCTTAGGGGCGGGGGGACCAGAGACCCAGTACTTC
CASSLGAGGPETQYF